These T cell receptor beta chains were read from a single sample in a study of tumor and adjacent non-tumor tissue in lung cancer. MiXCR, run by TCRdb on the multiplex PCR reads, gives a single entry per CDR3 protein. The sample has over 110,000 distinct CDR3 sequences, around 65% seen once. Sequences were obtained from lung tumor tissue. All receptors come from a man in his sixties with small cell lung cancer. Both conserved end residues are part of each CDR3. A D gene is named only where the DNA matches it firmly. Only some rows state a clone size, as once, few, many or a class for expanded clones.

j_gene	d_gene	v_gene	abundance	CDR3nt	CDR3aa
TRBJ2-3	TRBD2	TRBV20-1	.	TGCAGTGCTAGAGAACTAGCGCTCCCCACGAATACGCAGTATTTT	CSARELALPTNTQYF
TRBJ2-1	TRBD1	TRBV24-1	.	TGTGCCACCAGCAGGACAGGGACCCTCCAGCAGTTTTTC	CATSRTGTLQQFF
TRBJ1-1	.	TRBV11-3	many	TGTGCCAGCGGGTTAGGCGAGGGTCGGGGCACTGAAGCTTTCTTT	CASGLGEGRGTEAFF
TRBJ2-2	.	TRBV7-9	.	TGTGCCAGCAGCCAAGGACTAAAAGCGGGCACCGGGGAGCTGTTTTTT	CASSQGLKAGTGELFF
TRBJ2-3	.	TRBV11-2	.	TGTGCCAGCAGCGAGCGACAGGGCACAGATACGCAGTATTTT	CASSERQGTDTQYF
TRBJ2-5	TRBD1	TRBV29-1	.	TGCATCGTTTGGACAGGCTTGCAGGAGACCCAGTACTTC	CIVWTGLQETQYF
TRBJ2-1	.	TRBV20-1	many	TGCAGTGCTCCTCCGAGCTCCTACAATGAGCAGTTCTTC	CSAPPSSYNEQFF
TRBJ1-5	.	TRBV30	.	TGTGCCTGGAATAGGGACGGCCAGCCCCAGCATTTT	CAWNRDGQPQHF
TRBJ1-3	TRBD1	TRBV20-1	.	TGCAGTGCTAGGGGACAGTGCACTGGAAACACCATATATTTT	CSARGQCTGNTIYF
TRBJ2-1	TRBD2	TRBV7-9	.	TGTGCCAGCAGCTTTAGCGGGAGGAGAATGCATGTGCAGTTCTTC	CASSFSGRRMHVQFF
TRBJ2-2	.	TRBV11-2	few	TGTGCCAGCAGCCCCCTAGATGGAGGCATCGGGGACCCGTTTTTT	CASSPLDGGIGDPFF
TRBJ1-2	TRBD1	TRBV7-9	.	TGTGCCAGCAGCGCTGTGAGGACAGGGGGTCTTCATGGCTACACCTTC	CASSAVRTGGLHGYTF
TRBJ2-1	.	TRBV11-2	.	TGCGCCAGCCAGAGGCGGCAGGGCGGCAATGAGCAGTTCTTC	CASQRRQGGNEQFF
TRBJ1-5	TRBD1	TRBV5-1	.	TGCGCTAGCAGCCTGACAGGGAGAGGTCAGCCCCAGCATTTT	CASSLTGRGQPQHF
TRBJ2-1	.	TRBV11-2	.	TGTGCCAGCAGCTTAGACGGGCGACTCTCCTACGATGAGCAGTTATTC	CASSLDGRLSYDEQLF
TRBJ2-5	TRBD2	TRBV11-2	many	TGTGCCAGCAGCACCGGGACTAGCGGAGTGTACCAAGAGACCCAGTACTTC	CASSTGTSGVYQETQYF
TRBJ2-3	.	TRBV12-3/TRBV12-4	.	TGTACCAGCAGTTTAGGTCTATCAAGCACAGATACCCAGTATTTT	CTSSLGLSSTDTQYF
TRBJ1-1	TRBD1	TRBV28	.	TGTACCAGCAGTTTCCCGGGACAGGGACGAGAGACTGAAGTTTTCTTT	CTSSFPGQGRETEVFF
TRBJ2-7	.	TRBV20-1	many	TGCAGTGCTAGAGAGTGGGACTCTGTGCAGTACTTC	CSAREWDSVQYF
TRBJ2-2	.	TRBV11-2	.	TGTACCAGCAGCTTAGGCCTAGGGGGGTATGCCGGGGAGCTGTTTTTT	CTSSLGLGGYAGELFF
TRBJ2-4	TRBD2	TRBV20-1	few	TGCAGTGCTACAAGCGGGAGCGAGGGATGCATTCAGTACTTC	CSATSGSEGCIQYF
TRBJ2-2	.	TRBV20-1	.	TGCAGTGCCCTACAAACGAACACCGGGGAGTTGTTTTTT	CSALQTNTGELFF
TRBJ2-7	TRBD2	TRBV20-1	few	TGCAGTGTAGGCGGGAGGGCCGAATACGAGCAGTACTTC	CSVGGRAEYEQYF
TRBJ2-2	TRBD1	TRBV29-1	.	TGCAGCGTACGACAGGGACGAACCGGGGAGCTGTTTTTT	CSVRQGRTGELFF
TRBJ2-7	.	TRBV20-1	.	TGCTGTGCTAGGCTGCCTAGTGGAACCTACGAGCGGTACTTC	CCARLPSGTYERYF
TRBJ2-1	TRBD2	TRBV5-1	.	TGCGGCAGCAGATTGGTAGCTAGCGGGGGCAATGAGCAGTTCTTC	CGSRLVASGGNEQFF
TRBJ1-2	TRBD1	TRBV5-1	.	TGCGCCAGCGGTTTCATCATGGGACAGGGAGGCTATGGCTACACCTTC	CASGFIMGQGGYGYTF
TRBJ2-1	.	TRBV6-2/TRBV6-3	many	TGTGCCAGCAGTTACTCAATCGGGGGCCCCTCCTACAATGAGCAGTTCTTC	CASSYSIGGPSYNEQFF
TRBJ2-5	.	TRBV5-1	.	TGCGCCAGCAGCGACGGGACCCAAGAGACCCAGTACTTC	CASSDGTQETQYF